The next 26 T cell receptor beta chains were all read from a single sample in a study of blood T cell repertoires in COVID-19. Profiling relied on immunoSEQ multiplex PCR, and the TCRdb table lists in-frame clones only, not all of them. The table lists 60,000 or so clones, around 90% of them singletons. The sample taken for sequencing was peripheral blood. These TCRs come from a human donor with acute or convalescent COVID-19. The donor label of this sample is uncertain.

This chain links TRBV5-1 with TRBJ2-5, with a tentative D call TRBD1 (6 bases). V lost 1 base to trimming and J lost 0 bases, with 7 bases between them. This CDR3 has 14 amino acids. Germline CDR1 reads SGHRS; CDR2 reads YFSETQ. CDR3 sequence: CASSLSGDQETQYF. The CDR3 coding sequence is TGCGCCAGCAGCTTGTCAGGGGACCAAGAGACCCAGTACTTC.

The chain couples TRBV24-1 to TRBJ2-5, with unresolved D. The CDR3 is 14 amino acids. V was cut by 5 bases and J by 3 bases, with 12 bases left in between. Germline CDR1 and CDR2: KGHDR and SFDVKD. CDR3 DNA: TGTGCCACCAGTGCCTCTTTGGGCGAAGAGACCCAGTACTTC. Protein product: CATSASLGEETQYF.

The gene calls are TRBV6-2 or TRBV6-3 and TRBJ1-1; no definite D call. With 5 bases removed from V and 4 bases from J, the gap between germline ends came to 8 bases. This CDR3 has 12 amino acids. CDR1 and CDR2 from the germline V gene are MNHEY and SVGEGT. The CDR3 here is CASSQQITEAFF. CDR3 bases: TGTGCCAGCAGTCAACAAATCACTGAAGCTTTCTTT.

This chain links TRBV5-1 with TRBJ2-2, with a tentative D call TRBD1 (5 bases). Trimming removed 0 bases from V and 4 bases from J, with 7 bases in between. CDR1 is SGHRS, CDR2 YFSETQ, per germline. This CDR3 region has 14 residues. CDR3 in amino acids: CASSLAQGTGELFF. Here the CDR3 DNA reads TGCGCCAGCAGCTTGGCCCAGGGCACCGGGGAGCTGTTTTTT.

The chain has TRBV5-1 and TRBJ2-7, with 10 bases aligning to TRBD1. This CDR3 is 16 amino acids long. Trimming took 0 bases from V and 0 from J; bases not matched to a gene: 3. Germline CDR1 is SGHRS and CDR2 is YFSETQ. CDR3 sequence: CASSLGGTGASYEQYF. DNA of the CDR3: TGCGCCAGCAGCTTGGGAGGGACAGGGGCCTCCTACGAGCAGTACTTC.

The rearrangement uses TRBV6-5 and TRBJ1-4; no reliable D call. CDR1 and CDR2 from the germline V gene are MNHEY and SVGAGI. Trimming left V 5 bases short and J 0 bases short, with 10 bases between. CDR3 length: 15 residues. CDR3 in amino acids: CASSRSTTTNEKLFF. The CDR3 bases are TGTGCCAGCAGTCGAAGCACCACAACTAATGAAAAACTGTTTTTT.

The chain employs TRBV19 and TRBJ1-3, with 12 bases identical to TRBD1. CDR3 length equals 18 residues. Trimming at V came to 4 bases and at J to 4 bases, leaving 11 bases not matched to a gene. Germline V gives CDR1 LNHDA, CDR2 SQIVND (reference sequence). CDR3 loop: CASSTPTWDRGQGNTIYF. The CDR3, as DNA: TGTGCCAGTAGTACCCCCACATGGGACAGGGGGCAAGGAAACACCATATATTTT.

The chain carries TRBV7-2 and TRBJ1-5; D is uncertain. There are 15 residues in the CDR3. CDR1 is SGHTA, CDR2 FQGNSA, per germline. V lost 6 bases, J lost 1 base, and 13 bases lay in between. The CDR3 reads CASSRVAGSNQPQHF. In DNA, the CDR3 is TGTGCCAGCAGTCGAGTGGCAGGAAGCAATCAGCCCCAGCATTTT.

The gene calls are TRBV11-3 and TRBJ2-3; D may be TRBD2 (6 bases). There are 12 residues in the CDR3. CDR1 and CDR2 from the germline V gene are SGHNT and YENEEA. V lost 5 bases and J 8 bases, leaving 11 bases between the germline ends. The CDR3 sequence: CASSPPGGTQYF. The CDR3 bases are TGTGCCAGCAGCCCTCCCGGGGGTACGCAGTATTTT. Complete variable domain (other parts from reference TRBV11-3 and TRBJ2-3): EAGVVQSPRYKIIEKKQPVAFWCNPISGHNTLYWYLQNLGQGPELLIRYENEEAVDDSQLPKDRFSAERLKGVDSTLKIQPAELGDSAVYLCASSPPGGTQYFGPGTRLTVL.

The chain links TRBV18 to TRBJ1-1; tentatively, D is TRBD1 (6 bases). Germline loops: CDR1 KGHSH, CDR2 LQKENI. The V gene lost 5 bases and the J gene lost 1 base, with 11 bases spanning the gap. CDR3 length equals 14 residues. CDR3 in amino acids: CASSSLQGNTEAFF. Here the CDR3 DNA reads TGTGCCAGCTCATCCCTACAGGGGAACACTGAAGCTTTCTTT.

This rearrangement joins TRBV7-3 to TRBJ2-1; possibly TRBD1 for D (5 bases). The CDR3 sequence is 15 residues long. V was shortened by 0 bases and J by 5 bases, with 11 bases between the two germline ends. Germline CDR1 and CDR2: SGHTA and FQGTGA. The CDR3 is CASSLTGDHNNEQFF. The CDR3 nucleotides are TGTGCCAGCAGCTTAACAGGGGATCATAACAATGAGCAGTTCTTC.

The genes are TRBV11-2 and TRBJ1-3; a weak D match, TRBD1 (5 bases). Trimming left V 0 bases short and J 8 bases short, with 11 bases between. This CDR3 is 14 amino acids long. The V gene's germline CDR1 is SGHAT and CDR2 FQNNGV. The CDR3 loop reads CASSLDLRGHTIYF. The CDR3 coding sequence is TGTGCCAGCAGCTTAGATTTAAGGGGTCACACCATATATTTT. Looking up the rest from reference TRBV11-2 and TRBJ1-3 gives the full variable domain: EAGVAQSPRYKIIEKRQSVAFWCNPISGHATLYWYQQILGQGPKLLIQFQNNGVVDDSQLPKDRFSAERLKGVDSTLKIQPAKLEDSAVYLCASSLDLRGHTIYFGEGSWLTVV.

The rearrangement joins TRBV19 to TRBJ1-2; no definite D call. Trimming took 9 bases from V and 8 from J, leaving 22 bases between them. The CDR3 extends over 14 amino acids. Germline V gene lookup returns CDR1 LNHDA and CDR2 SQIVND (reference sequence). CDR3 amino acids: CASRGRGEISGYTF. The CDR3 DNA is TGTGCCAGCCGTGGTCGCGGGGAGATTAGCGGCTACACCTTC.

CDR3 in amino acids: CASRGLNSPLHF. The CDR3, as DNA: TGTGCCAGCAGGGGGCTTAATTCACCCCTCCACTTT. This rearrangement joins TRBV9 to TRBJ1-6; D possibly corresponds to TRBD1 (5 bases). The CDR3 runs 12 residues. Germline-derived CDR1 and CDR2 are SGDLS and YYNGEE. Deletions cut 5 bases from V and 6 bases from J, with 6 bases between.

The chain combines TRBV20-1 with TRBJ2-3, with 8 bases lining up with TRBD2. Germline V gene data show CDR1 as DFQATT and CDR2 as SNEGSKA (reference sequence). After removal of 3 bases from V and 2 bases from J, the junction contained 7 bases not matched to a gene. The CDR3 totals 15 residues. CDR3 protein: CSASSRLASTDTQYF. As DNA, the CDR3 is TGCAGTGCTAGTTCTCGACTAGCGTCCACAGATACGCAGTATTTT.

The sample holds a few counts of this clone. The CDR3 DNA follows: TGTGCCAGCAGTTACCGGGACAGGACGACCTACGAGCAGTACGTC. This codes for CASSYRDRTTYEQYV. The chain carries TRBV6-5 and TRBJ2-7; TRBD1 aligns across 8 bases. V shed 2 bases and J 2 bases; nucleotides not matched to a gene: 5. The CDR3 totals 15 residues. Germline V lookup: CDR1 MNHEY, CDR2 SVGAGI.

The V and J genes are TRBV28 and TRBJ2-7; TRBD2 agrees at 8 bases. Germline V gene data show CDR1 as MDHEN and CDR2 as SYDVKM. The V and J ends lost 6 bases and 2 bases, in that order; junction bases with no gene match: 6. There are 14 residues in the CDR3. The CDR3, as DNA: TGTGCCAGCAGAAGGGTAGCGGGACCCTACGAGCAGTACTTC. Residues: CASRRVAGPYEQYF. Based on the CDR3 plus reference TRBV28 and TRBJ2-7, the full variable domain is DVKVTQSSRYLVKRTGEKVFLECVQDMDHENMFWYRQDPGLGLRLIYFSYDVKMKEKGDIPEGYSVSREKKERFSLILESASTNQTSMYLCASRRVAGPYEQYFGPGTRLTVT.

CDR3 sequence reads: CSVEGAQRGTSYNEQFF. DNA of the CDR3: TGCAGCGTTGAAGGCGCGCAGCGGGGGACTTCCTACAATGAGCAGTTCTTC. J is TRBJ2-1 and V is TRBV29-1, with 8 bases lining up with TRBD2. This CDR3 comprises 17 residues. The V gene end was trimmed by 1 base and the J gene end by 1 base; junction bases not matched to a gene: 9. Germline CDR1 and CDR2: SQVTM and ANQGSEA.

V gene TRBV7-3 combines with J gene TRBJ2-5; D gene ambiguous. The CDR3 is 12 residues long. The V and J ends lost 2 bases and 4 bases respectively, with 5 bases between them. Germline lookup yields CDR1 SGHTA and CDR2 FQGTGA. CDR3 in amino acids: CASSLLGETQYF. The CDR3 nucleotides are TGTGCCAGCAGCTTACTAGGAGAGACCCAGTACTTC.

This clone has just a few counts. V and J are TRBV7-9 and TRBJ1-3, with TRBD1 identical over 7 bases. CDR3 size: 14 residues. Per the germline V gene, CDR1 is SEHNR and CDR2 is FQNEAQ (reference sequence). V gave up 5 bases and J gave up 2 bases; unmatched junction bases: 3. CDR3 region: CASSRQGTGNTIYF. The CDR3, as DNA: TGTGCCAGCAGCCGACAGGGCACTGGAAACACCATATATTTT.

V is TRBV10-3 and J is TRBJ2-3; 11 bases map to TRBD2. With V trimmed by 4 bases and J by 1 base, 10 bases remained unmatched. CDR1 ENHRY and CDR2 SYGVKD come from the germline V gene. The CDR3 has 18 residues. The CDR3 spells CAISVSASGRNRTDTQYF. For the CDR3, the DNA is TGTGCCATCAGTGTATCGGCTAGCGGGAGGAATCGCACAGATACGCAGTATTTT.

The rearrangement joins TRBV28 to TRBJ1-4; 11 nucleotides match TRBD1. This CDR3 comprises 15 residues. J lost 8 bases, V lost 7 bases, and 9 bases had no gene match. Per germline, CDR1 MDHEN and CDR2 SYDVKM. The chain's CDR3 is CASTPGTGGREKLFF. The CDR3, as DNA: TGTGCCAGCACCCCTGGGACAGGGGGTCGGGAAAAACTGTTTTTT.

V gene TRBV19 combines with J gene TRBJ2-2, with 7 positions matching TRBD1. CDR1 and CDR2 (germline): LNHDA, SQIVND (reference sequence). V lost 2 bases, J lost 0 bases, and 0 bases stayed unmatched. This CDR3 is built from 15 residues. Written as DNA, the CDR3 is TGTGCCAGTAGTATAACAGGGGCGAACACCGGGGAGCTGTTTTTT. It is translated as CASSITGANTGELFF.

The genes are TRBV5-1 and TRBJ2-2; 9 nucleotides agree with TRBD1. Germline V lookup: CDR1 SGHRS, CDR2 YFSETQ. Trimming removed 5 bases from V and 6 bases from J; junction bases left unmatched: 8. CDR3 size: 15 residues. The DNA for the CDR3 is TGCGCCAGCAGATCCGGGACAGGGTCCCCCGGGGAGCTGTTTTTT. Translation: CASRSGTGSPGELFF. Combining the CDR3 with reference TRBV5-1 and TRBJ2-2 gives the whole variable domain KAGVTQTPRYLIKTRGQQVTLSCSPISGHRSVSWYQQTPGQGLQFLFEYFSETQRNKGNFPGRFSGRQFSNSRSEMNVSTLELGDSALYLCASRSGTGSPGELFFGEGSRLTVL.

The rearrangement uses TRBV2 and TRBJ1-2; the D gene is possibly TRBD1 (5 bases). The germline gives CDR1 SNHLY, CDR2 FYNNEI. The V end was cut by 5 bases, the J end by 3 bases, with 7 bases between. The CDR3 extends over 12 amino acids. CDR3 loop: CASSTGYYGYTF. The DNA of the CDR3 is TGTGCCAGCAGTACAGGCTACTATGGCTACACCTTC.

The chain links TRBV12-3 or TRBV12-4 to TRBJ2-7, with D uncertain. CDR3 size: 13 residues. With 0 bases removed from V and 3 bases from J, the gap between germline ends came to 6 bases. The CDR3 sequence: CASSLAENYEQYF. The DNA of the CDR3 is TGTGCCAGCAGTTTAGCGGAGAACTACGAGCAGTACTTC.